The 20 T cell receptor beta chains below come from one sample, sequenced in a study of blood T cell repertoires in COVID-19. Here immunoSEQ multiplex PCR was the method, and the copy in TCRdb shows in-frame clones only, minus some. The table has under 300,000 clones, roughly 84% seen once. The sequenced sample consisted of peripheral blood. All receptors come from a woman in her thirties or forties who had recovered from COVID-19.

V gene TRBV7-6 combines with J gene TRBJ1-1; D gene uncertain. This CDR3 region has 15 residues. CDR1 SGHVS and CDR2 FNYEAQ come from the germline V gene. Trimming took 2 bases from V and 4 from J, leaving 14 bases between them. The CDR3 sequence is CASSLTPIGSTEAFF. The CDR3 DNA sequence: TGTGCCAGCAGCTTAACTCCAATCGGGAGCACTGAAGCTTTCTTT.

The chain is built from TRBV28 and TRBJ2-3; TRBD1 might be the D (5 bases). CDR3 length: 16 amino acids. The ends were cut back, 6 bases at V and 2 bases at J, with 18 bases in the middle. CDR1 is MDHEN, CDR2 SYDVKM, per germline. CDR3 in amino acids: CASRGADTRPTDTQYF. CDR3 nucleotide sequence: TGTGCCAGCAGAGGGGCAGATACTCGCCCCACAGATACGCAGTATTTT. Complete variable domain (other parts from reference TRBV28 and TRBJ2-3): DVKVTQSSRYLVKRTGEKVFLECVQDMDHENMFWYRQDPGLGLRLIYFSYDVKMKEKGDIPEGYSVSREKKERFSLILESASTNQTSMYLCASRGADTRPTDTQYFGPGTRLTVL.

The chain joins TRBV5-1 to TRBJ2-3; TRBD1 matches at 7 bases. Germline CDR1 reads SGHRS; CDR2 reads YFSETQ. Trimming at V came to 0 bases and at J to 6 bases, leaving 7 bases not matched to a gene. This CDR3 region has 15 residues. CDR3 bases: TGCGCCAGCAGCTTGGGAGACAGGGAATCGGATACGCAGTATTTT. Translating gives CASSLGDRESDTQYF.

The rearrangement joins TRBV7-9 to TRBJ1-2; 7 bases align to TRBD1. After removal of 5 bases from V and 2 bases from J, the junction contained 8 bases not matched to a gene. The CDR3 totals 15 residues. Germline loops: CDR1 SEHNR, CDR2 FQNEAQ (reference sequence). CDR3 in amino acids: CASSGIDRANYGYTF. Here the CDR3 DNA reads TGTGCCAGCAGCGGCATCGACAGGGCGAACTATGGCTACACCTTC.

The V call is TRBV5-1, the J call TRBJ2-1, with D possibly being TRBD1 (6 bases). CDR3 size: 16 residues. V lost 1 base and J lost 0, with 11 bases in between. Germline lookup yields CDR1 SGHRS and CDR2 YFSETQ. Written as DNA, the CDR3 is TGCGCCAGCAGCTTGTCAGGGGATCGCTCCTACAATGAGCAGTTCTTC. This sequence encodes CASSLSGDRSYNEQFF.

In DNA, the CDR3 is TGCGCCAGCAGCCAAGAGAGAGGGAGGGGGATGAACACTGAAGCTTTCTTT. Its protein is CASSQERGRGMNTEAFF. The chain carries TRBV4-1 and TRBJ1-1; possible D gene TRBD1, 6 bases. This CDR3 is built from 17 residues. Germline V gene sequence: CDR1 MGHRA, CDR2 YSYEKL. V lost 0 bases to trimming and J lost 0 bases, with 14 bases between them.

This sequence joins TRBV4-1 and TRBJ2-1; the match to TRBD2 covers 8 bases. V was pared by 1 base and J by 6 bases, with 8 bases of the junction left unmatched. CDR3 length: 16 amino acids. The germline V gene has CDR1 MGHRA and CDR2 YSYEKL. CDR3 sequence: CASSQAPGLGVNEQFF. The CDR3 DNA reads TGCGCCAGCAGCCAAGCTCCGGGACTAGGAGTCAATGAGCAGTTCTTC.

This clone appeared once. The chain combines TRBV3-1 (or the pseudogene TRBV3-2) with TRBJ1-6, with D hard to call. CDR3 size: 14 residues. Trimming shortened V by 0 bases and J by 10 bases, and 10 bases separated the two germline ends. Germline assignment: CDR1 LGHDT and CDR2 YNNKEL (reference sequence). CDR3 nucleotide sequence: TGTGCCAGCAGCCAAGAGGGGAGGAGGTCACCCCTCCACTTT. Protein sequence: CASSQEGRRSPLHF.

This clone was found a few times. This sequence joins TRBV5-6 and TRBJ2-1; D is uncertain. Trimming pared 1 base from V and 4 bases from J, leaving 12 bases between. Germline CDR1 reads SGHDT; CDR2 reads YYEEEE. This CDR3 contains 15 residues. CDR3 bases: TGTGCCAGCAGCTTGCGGCGGCAGCCGTACAATGAGCAGTTCTTC. Its protein product is CASSLRRQPYNEQFF.

The genes are TRBV6-5 and TRBJ2-7, with 7 bases lining up with TRBD1. The CDR3 runs to 15 residues. The germline V gene encodes CDR1 MNHEY and CDR2 SVGAGI. Trimming took 6 bases from V and 2 from J; bases not matched to a gene: 10. In DNA form, the CDR3 reads TGTGCCAGCAGAAGGCTCCGGGACAGAACCTACGAGCAGTACTTC. This gives the protein CASRRLRDRTYEQYF.

J is TRBJ1-5 and V is TRBV9, with D possibly TRBD1 on 5 matching bases. V lost 0 bases, J lost 5 bases, and 12 bases lay in between. CDR1 is SGDLS, CDR2 YYNGEE, per germline. The CDR3 is 15 amino acids. CDR3 sequence: CASSVEAGYDQPQHF. The CDR3 DNA reads as TGTGCCAGCAGCGTAGAGGCAGGGTACGATCAGCCCCAGCATTTT.

This chain uses TRBV19 with TRBJ2-1; no reliable D call. Looked up from germline, CDR1 is LNHDA and CDR2 is SQIVND (reference sequence). Trimming cost V 0 bases and J 4 bases, with 10 bases left between them. CDR3 length: 15 amino acids. The CDR3 here is CASSIDYSWYNEQFF. In DNA, the CDR3 is TGTGCCAGTAGTATAGATTACAGCTGGTACAATGAGCAGTTCTTC.

The chain has TRBV11-3 and TRBJ2-3; 8 nucleotides agree with TRBD1. This CDR3 contains 14 residues. Trimming removed 3 bases from V and 10 bases from J; junction bases left unmatched: 9. Germline V gene data show CDR1 as SGHNT and CDR2 as YENEEA. The CDR3 DNA sequence: TGTGCCAGCAGCTTCGTAAGAGACAGGGGTGCGCAGTATTTT. Its translation: CASSFVRDRGAQYF.

The rearrangement joins TRBV2 to TRBJ1-5; 9 nucleotides line up with TRBD1. This CDR3 contains 15 residues. Germline V gene lookup returns CDR1 SNHLY and CDR2 FYNNEI. Germline trimming cut 3 bases from V and 2 bases from J; bases unmatched to any gene: 2. The CDR3 DNA reads TGTGCCAGCAGTGAGGACAGGGGCGGCAATCAGCCCCAGCATTTT. Its protein product is CASSEDRGGNQPQHF.

V usage is TRBV28 and J usage is TRBJ2-5, with D possibly matching TRBD2 (5 bases). The CDR3 runs 14 residues. Germline loops: CDR1 MDHEN, CDR2 SYDVKM. Deletions cut 3 bases from V and 5 bases from J, with 13 bases between. Here the CDR3 reads CASSFNGVGETQYF. DNA of the CDR3: TGTGCCAGCAGTTTCAACGGGGTCGGGGAGACCCAGTACTTC.

This rearrangement joins TRBV3-1 (or the pseudogene TRBV3-2) to TRBJ2-7; 12 bases agree with TRBD2. V gave up 4 bases and J gave up 3 bases; unmatched junction bases: 10. This CDR3 region has 17 residues. CDR1 and CDR2 (germline): LGHDT, YNNKEL (reference sequence). CDR3 in amino acids: CASSPWTSGDTHYEQYF. Written as DNA, the CDR3 is TGTGCCAGCAGCCCCTGGACTAGCGGGGACACACACTACGAGCAGTACTTC.

A single count supports this clone. CDR3: CASSLSQGGTGELFF. The CDR3 region has the DNA TGCGCCAGCAGCTTATCACAGGGAGGGACCGGGGAGCTGTTTTTT. The chain is built from TRBV5-1 and TRBJ2-2; possibly TRBD2 for D (7 bases). CDR3 size: 15 residues. Germline V lookup: CDR1 SGHRS, CDR2 YFSETQ. V lost 2 bases and J 5 bases, leaving 13 bases between the germline ends.

The chain's CDR3 is CASSSASGGDYNEQFF. CDR3 coding DNA: TGTGCCAGCAGTTCCGCTAGCGGGGGGGATTACAATGAGCAGTTCTTC. The gene calls are TRBV28 and TRBJ2-1; the match to TRBD2 covers 12 bases. V was pared by 4 bases and J by 4 bases, with 5 bases of the junction left unmatched. This CDR3 has 16 residues. Looked up from germline, CDR1 is MDHEN and CDR2 is SYDVKM.

The V call is TRBV3-1 (or the pseudogene TRBV3-2), the J call TRBJ2-1; D gene ambiguous. V was cut by 1 base and J by 4 bases, with 8 bases left in between. The CDR3 totals 14 residues. CDR1 is LGHDT, CDR2 YNNKEL, per germline (reference sequence). CDR3 loop: CASSQVTSYNEQFF. As DNA, the CDR3 is TGTGCCAGCAGCCAAGTCACTTCGTACAATGAGCAGTTCTTC.

The chain employs TRBV27 and TRBJ1-5, with D perhaps matching TRBD1 (6 bases). CDR1 MNHEY and CDR2 SMNVEV come from the germline V gene (reference sequence). CDR3 length: 13 amino acids. With 5 bases removed from V and 7 bases from J, the gap between germline ends came to 12 bases. CDR3 DNA: TGTGCCAGCAGTCCACAGGGAGGGCAGCCCCAGCATTTT. Translating it yields CASSPQGGQPQHF.